Given below is one T cell receptor beta chain in context. Profiled with immunoSEQ multiplex PCR; TCRdb holds only in-frame clones, not every one. The top ten clones hold approximately 1% of a sample with about 58,000 clones, roughly 84% of them seen once. These data are taken from a study of OX40 agonist ivuxolimab in advanced cancers. V lost 4 bases and J 0 bases, leaving 10 bases between the germline ends. Germline V gene sequence: CDR1 SGHRS, CDR2 YFSETQ. The CDR3 sequence is 15 residues long. Sequencing used CD4+ or CD8+ T cells sorted from blood, obtained in a trial of the OX40 agonist ivuxolimab. The chain joins TRBV5-1 to TRBJ2-2; no definite D call. The origin of this receptor is an adult with an advanced solid tumor such as melanoma, head and neck, liver or kidney cancer. The CDR3 is CASSSQISNTGELFF. The CDR3 region has the DNA TGCGCCAGCAGCAGCCAGATATCGAACACCGGGGAGCTGTTTTTT.